The present TCR beta chain was sequenced within a study of human T cells and chemical hapten exposure. Study at large: Patients, chiefly female, had alopecia areata, totalis or universalis. Study-wide results and limits: Unchanged with DPC sensitization were TCRs above 1 in 1000 frequency.

Germline-derived CDR1 and CDR2 are MGHRA and YSYEKL. The CDR3 is made up of 14 amino acids. V was shortened by 4 bases and J by 2 bases, with 12 bases between the two germline ends. Specified time point: pre-sensitization, week 0. Described treatment: therapeutic diphenylcyclopropenone sensitization with weekly scalp DPC. Samples of blood were obtained prior to the application of each patch test. Whole blood that had not been fractionated was the source of extracted total RNA. This clonotype was seen a few times. Its antigen is as yet unknown. TCRdb re-called the RACE reads through MiXCR, storing one row per CDR3 protein. Here the sample spans around 300,000 distinct CDR3 sequences, about 5% being singletons.

This sequence originates from a woman between 18 and 30 years old with alopecia areata. Some clones in this sample may be carry-over from other donors' samples. The sample in question was whole blood, obtained in connection with sensitization to the hapten diphenylcyclopropenone (DPC). The J gene is TRBJ2-7, the V gene TRBV4-1, with a weak D call TRBD2 (5 bases). Here the CDR3 reads CASSRDGLTYEQYF. The CDR3 region has the DNA TGCGCCAGCAGCCGAGACGGACTCACCTACGAGCAGTACTTC.